A single TCR beta chain is shown here with its context. As yet, its antigen is unknown. Disease lasting under 3 months, a NOSPECS grade of at least 4, and a Clinical Activity Score of at least 3 were features of the ophthalmopathy patients. Patients with uncontrolled infections, other autoimmune diseases, pregnancy or lactation were excluded. In germline, CDR1 is ENHRY, CDR2 SYGVKD. The CDR3 is made up of 21 amino acids. The V gene end was trimmed by 11 bases and the J gene end by 0 bases; junction bases not matched to a gene: 21. This entry is derived from a study of T cells in Graves' hyperthyroidism and ophthalmopathy. Study observations and caveats: Most clonotypes expanded in the thyroid (above 0.001) were also present in blood.

RNA transcripts yielded amplified TCR beta CDR3 regions. First-round RT-PCR of the TCR CDR3 relied on the HTBI primer set. Via MiXCR, TCRdb re-called the multiplex PCR reads, giving one row per CDR3 protein. The data contain 600,000 or so distinct CDR3 sequences, about 14% of them seen just once; the ten biggest clones take up 7% to 9%. This clonotype originated in a woman aged 18-29 years with Graves' ophthalmopathy. V and J are TRBV10-3 and TRBJ2-1; 14 bases are shared with TRBD2. The sample consisted of blood. CDR3 DNA: TGTGCCGCCCGACCCGAGGCAGGGACTAGCGGGAGCCGCAGCTCCTACAATGAGCAGTTCTTC. This translates into CAARPEAGTSGSRSSYNEQFF.